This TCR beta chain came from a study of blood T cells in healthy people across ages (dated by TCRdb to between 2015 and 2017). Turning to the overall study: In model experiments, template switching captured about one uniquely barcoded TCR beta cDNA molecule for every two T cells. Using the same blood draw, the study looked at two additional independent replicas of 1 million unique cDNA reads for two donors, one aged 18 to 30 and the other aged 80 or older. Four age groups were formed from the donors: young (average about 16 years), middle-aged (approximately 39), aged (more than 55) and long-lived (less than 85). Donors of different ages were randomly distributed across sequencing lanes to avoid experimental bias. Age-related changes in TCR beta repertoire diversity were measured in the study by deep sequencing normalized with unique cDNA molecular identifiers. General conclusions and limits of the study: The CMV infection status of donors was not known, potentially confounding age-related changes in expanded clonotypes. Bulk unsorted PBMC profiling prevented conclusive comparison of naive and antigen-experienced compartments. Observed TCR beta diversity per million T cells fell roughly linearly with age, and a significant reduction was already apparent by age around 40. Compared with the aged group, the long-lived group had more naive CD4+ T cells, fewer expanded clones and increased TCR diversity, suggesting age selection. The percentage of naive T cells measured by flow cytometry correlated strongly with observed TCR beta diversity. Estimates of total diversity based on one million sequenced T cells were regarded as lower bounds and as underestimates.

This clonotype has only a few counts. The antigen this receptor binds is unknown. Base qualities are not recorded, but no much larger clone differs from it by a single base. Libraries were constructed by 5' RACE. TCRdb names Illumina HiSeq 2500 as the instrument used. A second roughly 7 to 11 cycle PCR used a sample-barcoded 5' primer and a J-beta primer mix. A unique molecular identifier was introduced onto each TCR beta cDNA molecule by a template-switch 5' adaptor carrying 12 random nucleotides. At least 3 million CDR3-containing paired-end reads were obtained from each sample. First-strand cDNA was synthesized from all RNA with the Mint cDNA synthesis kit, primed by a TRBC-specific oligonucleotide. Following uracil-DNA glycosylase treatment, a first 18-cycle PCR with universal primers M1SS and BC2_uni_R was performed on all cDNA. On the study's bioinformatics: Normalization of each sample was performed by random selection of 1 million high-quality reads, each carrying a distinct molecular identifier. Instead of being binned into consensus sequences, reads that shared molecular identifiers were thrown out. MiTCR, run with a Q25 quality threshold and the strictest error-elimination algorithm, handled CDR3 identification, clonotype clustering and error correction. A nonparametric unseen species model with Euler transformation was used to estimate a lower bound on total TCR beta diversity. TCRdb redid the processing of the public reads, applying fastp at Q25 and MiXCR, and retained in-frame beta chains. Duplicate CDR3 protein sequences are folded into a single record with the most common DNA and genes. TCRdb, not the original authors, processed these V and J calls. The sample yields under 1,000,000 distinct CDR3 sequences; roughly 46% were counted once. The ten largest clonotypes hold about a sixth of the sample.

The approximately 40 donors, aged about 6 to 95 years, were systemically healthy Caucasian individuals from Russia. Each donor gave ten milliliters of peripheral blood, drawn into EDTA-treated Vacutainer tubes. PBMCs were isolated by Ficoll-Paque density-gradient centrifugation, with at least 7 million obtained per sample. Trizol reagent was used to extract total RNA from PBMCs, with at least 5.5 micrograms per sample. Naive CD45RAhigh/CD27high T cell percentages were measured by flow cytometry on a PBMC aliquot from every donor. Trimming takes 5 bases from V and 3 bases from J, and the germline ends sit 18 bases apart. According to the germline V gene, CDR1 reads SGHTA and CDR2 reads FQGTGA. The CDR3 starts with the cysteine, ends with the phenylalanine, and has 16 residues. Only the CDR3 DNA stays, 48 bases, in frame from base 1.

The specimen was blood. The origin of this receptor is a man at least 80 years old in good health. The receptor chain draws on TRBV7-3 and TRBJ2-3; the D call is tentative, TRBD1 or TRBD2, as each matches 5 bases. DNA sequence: TGTGCCAGCAGCCAGAAGCTTGGGGGAAGGACAGATACGCAGTATTTT. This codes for CASSQKLGGRTDTQYF.